Following are 6 T cell receptor beta chains from one sample sequenced in a study of persistence of HIV-infected CD4 T cells. The immunoSEQ assay was version 4, run in survey mode. Libraries were prepared by immunoSEQ multiplex PCR; TCRdb keeps only in-frame clonotypes and omits some of them. This table holds 25,000 to 30,000 clones, 78% found once. Their specific antigens are unknown. Lysates of CMV-infected fibroblasts at 8 to 10 ug/mL stimulated these cells. CD40L-negative CD69-negative CD45RO-high memory CD4+ T cells were sorted as populations depleted of antigen-responding cells. The source was CD4+ T cells sorted from PBMCs after approximately 19-hour stimulation, collected from a patient who received antiretroviral therapy. The receptors were gathered from an adult woman with HIV who was CMV-seropositive.

J is TRBJ1-6 and V is TRBV6-1; 8 bases are a match to TRBD1. V trimming: 4 bases; J trimming: 9 bases; junction bases outside the gene matches: 8. CDR1 MNHNS and CDR2 SASEGT come from the germline V gene. The CDR3 is made up of 15 amino acids. CDR3 nucleotides: TGTGCCAGCAGTGGGATATGGACAGGGAGTTCACCCCTCCACTTT. This sequence encodes CASSGIWTGSSPLHF.

This clone was seen only once. The rearrangement uses TRBV6-5 and TRBJ1-3, with D maybe TRBD1 (6 bases). Germline V gives CDR1 MNHEY, CDR2 SVGAGI. Between the trimmed V and J ends, which lost 10 bases and 3 bases, there was a span of 13 bases. The CDR3 spans 13 residues. CDR3 residues: CATMTGVGNTIYF. Written as DNA, the CDR3 is TGTGCCACCATGACAGGAGTTGGAAACACCATATATTTT.

CDR3 DNA: TGTGCCAGCAGCTTTAGGGGGCTTGGGCAAGAGACCCAGTACTTC. Protein product: CASSFRGLGQETQYF. The rearrangement joins TRBV5-5 to TRBJ2-5; TRBD1 matches 7 bases. The CDR3 covers 15 residues. The germline gives CDR1 SGHKS, CDR2 YYEKEE (reference sequence). The junction had 6 bases not matched to a gene; V was cut back by 2 bases and J by 2 bases.

The chain employs TRBV6-5 and TRBJ1-5, with 12 bases matching TRBD1. Germline V gene lookup returns CDR1 MNHEY and CDR2 SVGAGI. Germline trimming cut 9 bases from V and 6 bases from J; bases unmatched to any gene: 6. This CDR3 is 14 amino acids long. For the CDR3, the DNA is TGTGCCAGGACGGGGACAGGGGGCACTCAGCCCCAGCATTTT. Translating it yields CARTGTGGTQPQHF.

The J gene is TRBJ2-3, the V gene TRBV6-5, with 8 bases identical to TRBD1. From germline, CDR1 is MNHEY and CDR2 SVGAGI. The CDR3 covers 15 residues. The V segment lost 6 bases and the J segment 4 bases; nucleotides outside the gene matches: 9. The CDR3 region has the DNA TGTGCCAGCAGCCGACAGGGGAACGTCGCAGATACGCAGTATTTT. Translating it yields CASSRQGNVADTQYF.

In its sample, this clone was seen once. The chain employs TRBV19 and TRBJ1-5, with D possibly matching TRBD1 (6 bases). The ends were cut back, 7 bases at V and 5 bases at J, with 15 bases in the middle. CDR1 and CDR2 (germline): LNHDA, SQIVND (reference sequence). This CDR3 comprises 14 residues. The chain's CDR3 is CASKTGTRDQPQHF. The CDR3 nucleotides read TGTGCCAGTAAAACCGGGACACGGGATCAGCCCCAGCATTTT.